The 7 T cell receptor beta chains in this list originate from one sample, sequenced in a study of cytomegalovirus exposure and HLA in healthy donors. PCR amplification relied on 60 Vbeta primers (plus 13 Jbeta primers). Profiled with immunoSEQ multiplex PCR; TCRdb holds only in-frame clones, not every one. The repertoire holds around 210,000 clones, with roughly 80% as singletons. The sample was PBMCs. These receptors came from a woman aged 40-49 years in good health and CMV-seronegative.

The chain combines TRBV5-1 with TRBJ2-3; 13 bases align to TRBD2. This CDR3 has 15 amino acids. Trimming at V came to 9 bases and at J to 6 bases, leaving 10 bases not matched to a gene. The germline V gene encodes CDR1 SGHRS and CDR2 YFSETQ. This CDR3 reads CATRLAGGRTDTQYF. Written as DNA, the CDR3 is TGCGCCACCAGACTAGCGGGAGGAAGGACTGATACGCAGTATTTT.

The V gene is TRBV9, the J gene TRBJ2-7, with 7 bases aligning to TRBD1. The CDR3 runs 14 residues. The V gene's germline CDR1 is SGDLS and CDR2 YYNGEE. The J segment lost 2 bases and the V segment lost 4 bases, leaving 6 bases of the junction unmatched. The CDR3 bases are TGTGCCAGCAGCCCCGGGACAGCGACCTACGAGCAGTACTTC. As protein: CASSPGTATYEQYF.

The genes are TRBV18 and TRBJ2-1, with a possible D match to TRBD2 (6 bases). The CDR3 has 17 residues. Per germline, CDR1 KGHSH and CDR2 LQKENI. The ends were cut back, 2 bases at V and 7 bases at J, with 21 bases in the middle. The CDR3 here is CASSPSTARERPNEQFF. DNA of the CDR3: TGTGCCAGCTCACCATCCACAGCTCGGGAGAGGCCGAATGAGCAGTTCTTC.

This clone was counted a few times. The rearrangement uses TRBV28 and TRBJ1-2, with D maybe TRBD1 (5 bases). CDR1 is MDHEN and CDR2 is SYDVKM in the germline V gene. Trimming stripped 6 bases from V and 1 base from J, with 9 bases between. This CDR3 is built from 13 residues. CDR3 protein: CASRRQGNYGYTF. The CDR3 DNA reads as TGTGCCAGCAGGCGGCAGGGTAACTATGGCTACACCTTC.

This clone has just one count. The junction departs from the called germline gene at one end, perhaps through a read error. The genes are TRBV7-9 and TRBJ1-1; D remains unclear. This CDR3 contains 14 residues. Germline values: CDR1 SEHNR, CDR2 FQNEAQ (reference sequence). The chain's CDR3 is CSSSLDLKGGEAFF. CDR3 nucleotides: TGTTCCAGCAGCTTAGATCTAAAGGGAGGGGAAGCTTTCTTT.

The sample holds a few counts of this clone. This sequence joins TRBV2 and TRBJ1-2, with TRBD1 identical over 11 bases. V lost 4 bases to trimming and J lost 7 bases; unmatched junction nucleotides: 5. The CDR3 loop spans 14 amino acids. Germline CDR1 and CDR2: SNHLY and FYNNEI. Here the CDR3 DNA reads TGTGCCAGCAGTGGCCGGGACAGGGGGGCTGGCTACACCTTC. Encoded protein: CASSGRDRGAGYTF.

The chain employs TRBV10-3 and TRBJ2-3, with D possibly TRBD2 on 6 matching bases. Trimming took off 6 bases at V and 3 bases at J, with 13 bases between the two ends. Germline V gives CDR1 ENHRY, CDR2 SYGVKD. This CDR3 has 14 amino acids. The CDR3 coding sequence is TGTGCCATCAGCGGGGGATATCGGACAGATACGCAGTATTTT. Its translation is CAISGGYRTDTQYF.